This record covers a single T cell receptor beta chain. This entry belongs to a study of shared clonotypes between healthy human individuals. The CDR3 runs 17 residues. The germline gives CDR1 SGDLS, CDR2 YYNGEE. Trimming removed 3 bases from V and 1 base from J, with 16 bases in between. The protocol was immunoSEQ multiplex PCR, while the TCRdb copy is restricted to in-frame clones and leaves out a portion. The sample has 2,500,000 or so clones, less than 95% seen once. The V call is TRBV9, the J call TRBJ1-4; the D gene is possibly TRBD1 (5 bases). This clonotype originated in a man between 18 and 35 years old in good health. Some clones in this sample may be carry-over from other donors' samples. Sequencing was carried out using naive CD4+ T cells from PBMCs. Indicated subset: CD45RA+ positively selected. Here the CDR3 DNA reads TGTGCCAGCAGCGAGGGCGTGGGGACCAGAACTAATGAAAAACTGTTTTTT. This codes for CASSEGVGTRTNEKLFF.